This T cell receptor (beta chain) is from a study of Graves' ophthalmopathy and Graves' hyperthyroidism (dated by TCRdb to about 2018). In the study overall: Hyperthyroidism was considered stable if no progression to ophthalmopathy occurred within 18 months of follow-up. The study used TCR beta repertoire signatures to distinguish Graves' ophthalmopathy from Graves' hyperthyroidism and to predict progression to ophthalmopathy. In total, approximately 140 blood samples were TCR-sequenced: 40 to 45 ophthalmopathy, under 80 hyperthyroidism and around 17 hyperthyroidism-to-ophthalmopathy patients. To explore V-J signatures distinguishing ophthalmopathy from hyperthyroidism, a discovery set of about a hundred patients (roughly 42 ophthalmopathy, roughly 56 stable hyperthyroidism) was enrolled. An independent validation cohort was composed of some 19 hyperthyroidism patients and around 16 patients who later progressed from hyperthyroidism to ophthalmopathy. In several hyperthyroidism patients, the T-cell repertoire of thyroid tissue was compared with the T-cell repertoire of blood. Once sampling was done, hyperthyroidism patients were given methimazole at a starting dose of 30 mg daily, while ophthalmopathy patients were given high-dose intravenous methylprednisolone. Summary of the overall study and its limitations: Sample size was not predetermined statistically, and investigators were not blinded to group allocation. In validation, the model predicted ophthalmopathy progression with 55% to 71% sensitivity and around 72% specificity; roughly 12 predicted patients were CT-confirmed with GO in a median of roughly 6.8 months. Most expanded thyroid clonotypes with a frequency above 0.001 also appeared in blood, which suggests that blood repertoires may reflect the immune response in the thyroid. The 13-signature model separated ophthalmopathy from stable hyperthyroidism with over 85% sensitivity and approximately 81% specificity in cross-validation, and 80%/75% in the test set.

The hyperthyroidism patients were 18 to 65 years old and newly diagnosed, with a disease duration of less than 2 months. Anyone with other autoimmune diseases, uncontrolled infections, pregnancy or lactation was excluded from the study. Clinical symptoms, serum thyroxine, TRAb, thyroid ultrasound and orbital computed tomography were used for diagnosis. Total RNA was extracted using Trizol reagent, and RNA quality was checked on an Agilent 2100 Bioanalyzer. The germline ends are 14 bases apart after V is trimmed by 4 bases and J by 1 base. The CDR3 starts with the cysteine, ends with the phenylalanine, and has 15 residues. The kept DNA is CDR3 alone, 45 bases in frame from the first base. In the germline V gene (reference sequence), CDR1 corresponds to SGHKS and CDR2 to YYEKEE. This clonotype was seen at least ten times. The antigen it binds to is not known. Qualities for individual bases were not recorded, and no much larger clone is one base off.

For repertoire sequencing, TCR beta CDR3 regions were amplified from RNA transcripts. The first round was an RT-PCR using HTBI primers with the Qiagen OneStep RT-PCR kit, and this first round was followed by a second-round multiplex PCR, then size selection and purification. Libraries were sequenced paired-end with 100 bp reads on an Illumina HiSeq2000. From the authors' description of their analysis: SOAPnuke was used for read processing, and reads with adapters, uncalled bases, a mean Phred below 15, or no exact constant-primer or identifier match were discarded. High-quality paired reads were merged with COPE v1.2.5. Clonotypes were defined as unique nucleotide sequences and were aligned to IMGT TRB V, D and J references using MiTCR v1.1. Analysis was restricted to V-J combinations with a frequency above 0.0001, which covered 99% to 99.2% of repertoires. For each V-J combination, a TCR clonal expansion and chaos score was defined as the ratio of F50 clonal expansion to chaos observed in the TCRdist matrix. Features were reduced by Welch's t-statistics and random forest to roughly 14 V-J combinations, which fed a naive Bayes classifier. Thyroid-blood repertoire similarity was quantified with the Morisita-Horn index. TCRdb passed the public sequencing reads through fastp at Q25 and MiXCR, retaining productive beta sequences. Every entry covers one CDR3 protein and lists the most common genes and DNA from its rows. TCRdb, not the authors, supplied the V and J calls. This sample has a few hundred thousand distinct CDR3 sequences in its table, and 35% to 45% of those were observed once. About 4% of the sample goes to the ten largest clones.

The chain links TRBV5-5 with TRBJ2-5; TRBD1 is a possible D gene, resting on 6 matching bases. This TCR was recovered from an adult man with Graves' hyperthyroidism. Sequencing was carried out using peripheral blood or thyroid tissue (not recorded which). The nucleotide sequence reads TGTGCCAGCAGCACTGGGACACGGAGCCAAGAGACCCAGTACTTC. The encoded protein is CASSTGTRSQETQYF.